This T cell receptor (beta chain) is from a study of PD-1 blockade in classical Hodgkin lymphoma. Assay: immunoSEQ multiplex PCR; the TCRdb copy retains only in-frame clones and omits some. In the table there are about 75,000 clones, about 93% of which are singletons. Brentuximab vedotin exposure varied, and every patient relapsed after autologous stem cell transplantation. The V gene's germline CDR1 is KGHSH and CDR2 LQKENI. The length of the CDR3 is 14 residues. The V and J ends lost 3 bases and 5 bases, in that order; junction bases with no gene match: 4. The chain uses TRBV18 and TRBJ2-5; 9 positions match TRBD1. Material: peripheral blood mononuclear cells (PBMCs), obtained at baseline. The sequence came from a human donor with classical Hodgkin lymphoma. CDR3 loop: CASSPGQGFETQYF. The CDR3 nucleotides are TGTGCCAGCTCACCGGGACAGGGTTTCGAGACCCAGTACTTC.